A selection of T cell receptor beta chains follows, all from one sample in a study of T-cell reconstitution after alpha-beta-depleted transplantation in children. TCRdb reprocessed the PCR reads via MiXCR and lists one record per CDR3 protein. The sample has about 210,000 distinct CDR3 sequences, approximately 15% seen once. The source was PBMCs, mostly from graft donor cells, collected 360 days after TCRalphabeta/CD19-depleted stem cell transplant. Receptors originate from a male patient between 2 and 10 years old who had a stem cell transplant for acute lymphoblastic leukemia, so the T cells may come from the graft donor. Each CDR3 is given with its conserved first and last residue. D genes are given only for firm matches. For some rows the clone size is stated as once, few or many, or as a class when expanded; others skip it.

14	-	TRBV4-3	TRBJ1-5	-	CASSLSGGGQPQHF	TGCGCCAGCAGCCTCTCGGGGGGAGGTCAGCCCCAGCATTTT
13	few	TRBV11-2	TRBJ1-6	-	CASSSEPTSPLHF	TGTGCCAGCAGCTCCGAGCCTACTTCACCCCTCCACTTT
15	many	TRBV7-2	TRBJ1-5	-	CASSLGTMSNQPQHF	TGTGCCAGCAGCTTAGGGACAATGAGCAATCAGCCCCAGCATTTT
16	-	TRBV9	TRBJ1-6	-	CASSVTRDRYNSPLHF	TGTGCCAGCAGCGTAACCCGAGACAGGTATAATTCACCCCTCCACTTT
15	few	TRBV6-2/TRBV6-3	TRBJ2-2	TRBD1	CASSLRQGPTGELFF	TGTGCCAGCAGCCTCCGACAGGGCCCAACCGGGGAGCTGTTTTTT
14	few	TRBV11-2	TRBJ1-2	-	CASSLDLGPYGYTF	TGTGCCAGCAGCTTAGATCTGGGACCTTATGGCTACACCTTC
16	once	TRBV9	TRBJ1-4	-	CASSAKGAGANEKLFF	TGTGCCAGCAGCGCCAAGGGAGCAGGGGCTAATGAAAAACTGTTTTTT
13	many	TRBV7-9	TRBJ1-5	-	CASSLSGDQPQHF	TGTGCCAGCAGCTTAAGTGGGGATCAGCCCCAGCATTTT
12	few	TRBV6-1	TRBJ1-2	TRBD1	CASQGGHYGYTF	TGTGCCAGCCAGGGGGGACACTATGGCTACACCTTC
14	few	TRBV24-1	TRBJ1-1	TRBD1	CATKEQGVRGEAFF	TGTGCCACCAAGGAACAGGGGGTGAGGGGAGAAGCTTTCTTT
13	-	TRBV25-1	TRBJ2-7	TRBD1	CASVRTGGYEQYF	TGTGCCAGCGTAAGGACAGGGGGCTACGAGCAGTACTTC
13	few	TRBV7-9	TRBJ2-7	-	CASSSPGVHEQYF	TGTGCCAGCAGCTCCCCAGGGGTCCACGAGCAGTACTTC
13	few	TRBV20-1	TRBJ2-5	-	CSASVTVQETQYF	TGCAGTGCTAGTGTGACAGTTCAAGAGACCCAGTACTTC
17	few	TRBV11-2	TRBJ1-4	-	CASSLDGGKSVVEKLFF	TGTGCCAGCAGCCTAGATGGGGGCAAAAGCGTCGTGGAAAAACTGTTTTTT
13	-	TRBV29-1	TRBJ2-1	-	CSVGRSSYNEQFF	TGCAGCGTTGGCAGGAGCTCCTACAATGAGCAGTTCTTC
14	-	TRBV29-1	TRBJ2-1	-	CSVDRAVGVNEQFF	TGCAGCGTTGATAGGGCAGTGGGTGTCAATGAGCAGTTCTTC
13	few	TRBV12-3/TRBV12-4	TRBJ2-7	-	CASSLAEPYEQYF	TGTGCCAGCAGTTTAGCAGAGCCCTACGAGCAGTACTTC
14	-	TRBV7-6	TRBJ1-1	-	CASSSGQQNTEAFF	TGTGCCAGCAGCTCCGGACAGCAGAACACTGAAGCTTTCTTT
13	-	TRBV29-1	TRBJ2-7	TRBD2	CSGGGEGSYEQYF	TGCAGCGGGGGCGGGGAGGGCTCCTACGAGCAGTACTTC
13	few	TRBV20-1	TRBJ2-5	TRBD1	CSAGRTGVETQYF	TGCAGTGCTGGAAGGACAGGGGTGGAGACCCAGTACTTC
18	many	TRBV5-1	TRBJ2-1	TRBD2	CASSPYPGTSGGANEQFF	TGCGCCAGCAGCCCTTACCCCGGGACTAGCGGGGGGGCAAATGAGCAGTTCTTC
12	-	TRBV30	TRBJ1-1	-	CAWSEIPGEDFF	TGTGCCTGGAGTGAGATCCCAGGAGAAGATTTCTTT
18	-	TRBV6-1	TRBJ2-3	-	CASSAFGVGRVSTDTQYF	TGTGCCAGCAGCGCCTTTGGGGTCGGGCGGGTAAGCACAGATACGCAGTATTTT
13	-	TRBV12-3/TRBV12-4	TRBJ2-1	-	CASSFRGSNEQFF	TGTGCCAGCAGTTTTAGGGGAAGTAATGAGCAGTTCTTC
18	-	TRBV25-1	TRBJ2-2	-	CASSGPGGLDTLTGELFF	TGTGCCAGCAGTGGCCCGGGTGGTCTGGACACCCTCACCGGGGAGCTGTTTTTT
14	few	TRBV12-3/TRBV12-4	TRBJ1-6	TRBD1	CASSGQDSVQPLHF	TGTGCCAGCAGTGGACAGGATTCCGTACAACCCCTCCACTTT
15	few	TRBV18	TRBJ2-7	-	CASSPLGEGSHEQYF	TGTGCCAGCTCACCACTCGGAGAGGGTAGCCACGAGCAGTACTTC
15	many	TRBV5-1	TRBJ1-5	-	CASSLAGLGNQPQHF	TGCGCCAGCAGCTTGGCCGGTCTGGGCAATCAGCCCCAGCATTTT
16	many	TRBV29-1	TRBJ2-1	TRBD2	CSVEVLTSGQGNEQFF	TGCAGCGTTGAAGTCCTAACTAGCGGGCAGGGCAATGAGCAGTTCTTC
15	many	TRBV6-2/TRBV6-3	TRBJ2-7	TRBD2	CASSLLAGDFYEQYF	TGTGCCAGCAGTTTATTAGCGGGGGACTTCTACGAGCAGTACTTC
13	few	TRBV25-1	TRBJ1-5	-	CASSAGDNQPQHF	TGTGCCAGCAGTGCGGGAGATAATCAGCCCCAGCATTTT
14	few	TRBV20-1	TRBJ2-3	TRBD1	CSASQQGMTDTQYF	TGCAGTGCCTCCCAACAGGGGATGACAGATACGCAGTATTTT
15	-	TRBV6-2/TRBV6-3	TRBJ2-1	TRBD1	CASTPRQGAMDEQFF	TGTGCCAGCACTCCCAGACAGGGTGCAATGGATGAGCAGTTCTTC
14	-	TRBV20-1	TRBJ2-2	-	CSARGQDRFSELFF	TGCAGTGCTAGAGGCCAAGACAGGTTTTCGGAGCTGTTTTTT
15	-	TRBV2	TRBJ2-7	-	CASSVEQGLSYEQYF	TGTGCCAGCAGCGTCGAACAGGGTTTATCCTACGAGCAGTACTTC
17	-	TRBV5-6	TRBJ2-1	TRBD2	CASSGGYGLAGNNEQFF	TGTGCCAGCAGCGGGGGCTATGGGCTAGCGGGGAATAATGAGCAGTTCTTC
15	many	TRBV7-6	TRBJ2-6	-	CASSSIFSGANVLTF	TGTGCCAGCAGCTCCATTTTCTCTGGGGCCAACGTCCTGACTTTC
14	-	TRBV5-1	TRBJ2-1	-	CASSPEGGLGEQFF	TGCGCCAGCAGCCCGGAGGGGGGGCTGGGCGAGCAGTTCTTC
15	-	TRBV21-1	TRBJ2-3	-	CASSKIPVSTDTQYF	TGTGCCAGCAGCAAAATTCCCGTTAGCACAGATACGCAGTATTTT
15	few	TRBV7-9	TRBJ2-5	-	CASSPLGGVQETQYF	TGTGCCAGCAGCCCCCTGGGGGGAGTTCAAGAGACCCAGTACTTC
16	few	TRBV7-9	TRBJ2-1	TRBD1	CASSLVPDRSYNEQFF	TGTGCCAGCAGCTTAGTCCCGGACAGGAGCTACAATGAGCAGTTCTTC
15	-	TRBV29-1	TRBJ2-6	-	CSVVPGLSGANVLTF	TGCAGCGTTGTCCCAGGGCTCTCTGGGGCCAACGTCCTGACTTTC
15	few	TRBV13	TRBJ2-3	-	CASSLTPGSTDTQYF	TGTGCCAGCAGCTTAACTCCCGGATCTACAGATACGCAGTATTTT
12	-	TRBV29-1	TRBJ2-7	TRBD1	CSVDQGVNEQYF	TGCAGCGTTGATCAGGGGGTGAACGAGCAGTACTTC
15	few	TRBV12-3/TRBV12-4	TRBJ2-7	TRBD2	CASSLSSGGAVEQYF	TGTGCCAGCAGTTTATCTAGCGGGGGGGCCGTCGAGCAGTACTTC
14	few	TRBV28	TRBJ1-1	-	CASSLDEYGSEAFF	TGTGCCAGCAGTTTGGATGAATACGGGTCTGAAGCTTTCTTT
14	-	TRBV7-9	TRBJ1-1	TRBD1	CASTRTGRRTEAFF	TGTGCCAGCACCAGGACAGGTCGGCGGACTGAAGCTTTCTTT
14	few	TRBV29-1	TRBJ2-7	TRBD1	CSVSGTGSSYEQYF	TGCAGCGTTTCCGGGACAGGGAGCTCCTACGAGCAGTACTTC
13	once	TRBV6-1	TRBJ2-2	-	CASRLGATGELFF	TGTGCCAGCAGGTTGGGTGCCACCGGGGAGCTGTTTTTT
13	many	TRBV10-2	TRBJ1-1	-	CASSPSGVTEAFF	TGCGCCAGCAGCCCCAGCGGGGTCACTGAAGCTTTCTTT
14	-	TRBV27	TRBJ2-7	TRBD2	CASSTSGRAYEQYF	TGTGCCAGCAGCACTAGCGGGAGAGCCTACGAGCAGTACTTC
15	few	TRBV13	TRBJ1-1	-	CASSLEPIVTTEAFF	TGTGCCAGCAGCTTAGAACCCATCGTGACCACTGAAGCTTTCTTT
19	few	TRBV5-1	TRBJ2-6	-	CASSLGRRGFLSGANVLTF	TGCGCCAGCAGCTTGGGGCGTCGGGGATTCCTCTCTGGGGCCAACGTCCTGACTTTC
17	many	TRBV4-2	TRBJ2-2	-	CASSQAVGGMNTGELFF	TGTGCCAGCAGCCAAGCCGTTGGGGGGATGAACACCGGGGAGCTGTTTTTT
16	-	TRBV9	TRBJ2-5	-	CASSVAPAAGQETQYF	TGTGCCAGCAGCGTAGCTCCGGCGGCAGGACAAGAGACCCAGTACTTC